This paragraph covers one TCR beta chain sequence. The data were obtained in a study of blood T cell repertoires in COVID-19. Sequenced by immunoSEQ multiplex PCR; TCRdb stores in-frame clones only, minus some. The sample lists under 450,000 clones, roughly four fifths seen once, with approximately 5% in the top ten. Clinical history as reported by participants underpinned cohort assignment. V was trimmed by 1 base and J by 0 bases, leaving 8 bases between them. CDR1 is SGHRS and CDR2 is YFSETQ in the germline V gene. The CDR3 has 15 residues. The source of this sequence is a woman between 50 and 59 years old who had recovered from COVID-19. This rearrangement joins TRBV5-1 to TRBJ1-3; no clear D gene. Sequencing was performed on PBMCs or T cells enriched from blood (not recorded which). CDR3 in amino acids: CASSLLGTSGNTIYF. Written as DNA, the CDR3 is TGCGCCAGCAGCTTGCTAGGAACCTCTGGAAACACCATATATTTT.